The clone carrying this TCR delta chain was seen only a few times. Its specificity is not known. Given a far larger clone just one base away, this is likely a sequencing read error. The identical CDR3 is also encoded by other nucleotide sequences in the sample. These data are taken from a study of γδ T cells in repeated Plasmodium falciparum infection. Across the study: Age- and gender-matched Australian children served as comparison for malaria-exposed Malian children. Malaria-naive adults were infected with P. falciparum NF54 four times over around 600 days. Timepoints: baseline, immediately before selected infections, and 21 days after every infection.

Vgamma9/Vdelta2+ and Vdelta2-negative gammadelta T cells were flow-sorted from PBMC for bulk sequencing. Germline V CDR1 and CDR2: TVYSNPD, GDNSRS (reference sequence). J gave up 8 bases and V 3 bases, and 35 bases lay outside the gene matches. The CDR3 runs 21 residues. General study results and limits: Compared with Australian children, Malian Vdelta2-negative repertoires seemed more clonal, less diverse, less shared.

TCRdb re-processed the multiplex PCR reads via CATT. The table includes about 57,000 delta-chain clones, over 1.5% detected once. The TCR comes from a pool of human donors (malaria-infected and uninfected, not separated). Input material: gamma-delta T cells from blood. The chain joins TRDV3 to TRDJ1; 8 positions match TRDD3. The CDR3 DNA reads TGTGCCTTGAAGGGCCGGACATTCCCCTTCTATTGGGGGATTTGCCCTGGGAAACTCATCTTT. Protein sequence: CALKGRTFPFYWGICPGKLIF.